This T cell receptor beta chain is drawn from a study of OX40 agonist ivuxolimab in advanced cancers. The overall study: Those enrolled were roughly 85% male, with a mean age of 60 years and ages from about 20 to 80. There were three patients with partial responses, one having hepatocellular carcinoma and two cutaneous melanoma. General study results and limits: Expanded peripheral T cells had an undetermined antigen specificity.

Profiled with immunoSEQ multiplex PCR; TCRdb holds only in-frame clones, not every one. This table holds around 75,000 clones, 70% to 90% found once. In regard to this clone: Its antigen is unidentified.

Germline assignment: CDR1 LGHNT and CDR2 FRNRAP. The V end was cut by 1 base, the J end by 4 bases, with 16 bases between. CDR3 length equals 16 residues. Here the sequenced sample was CD4+ or CD8+ T cells sorted from blood, taken in a trial of the OX40 agonist ivuxolimab. The chain is built from TRBV12-5 and TRBJ1-2, with no clear D. The source of this sequence is an adult with an advanced solid tumor such as melanoma, head and neck, liver or kidney cancer. CDR3 sequence reads: CASGLATPTGIYGYTF. The DNA of the CDR3 is TGTGCTAGTGGTTTGGCCACCCCGACGGGGATCTATGGCTACACCTTC.